The entry below gives a single T cell receptor (beta chain) sequence along with its context. These data originate in a study of blood T cell repertoires in COVID-19. Data came from immunoSEQ multiplex PCR; TCRdb stores just in-frame clones and leaves some out. The table includes 110,000 to 150,000 clones, approximately 91% detected once. Germline V gene data show CDR1 as SNHLY and CDR2 as FYNNEI. CDR3 length equals 14 residues. V gave up 4 bases and J gave up 9 bases, with 16 bases separating them. The sequencing sample was made of peripheral blood. This sequence originates from a man in his 70s with acute or convalescent COVID-19. V gene TRBV2 combines with J gene TRBJ1-5; D not resolved. DNA of the CDR3: TGTGCCAGCAGTGGAGTGACTTCGATAGGGCCCCAGCATTTT. It encodes CASSGVTSIGPQHF.